These 3 T cell receptor beta chains share one sample of origin, sequenced in a study of identical twins. In TCRdb, the 5' RACE reads were re-called with MiXCR into one record per CDR3 protein. This table has 690,000 or so distinct CDR3 sequences, around 6% appearing once. Source material: naive T cells sorted from blood. The receptor source for this set is a man aged 18 to 30 in good health.

This clonotype occurred many times. V usage is TRBV9 and J usage is TRBJ2-5, with 10 bases lining up with TRBD1. The germline CDR1 and CDR2 sequences are SGDLS and YYNGEE. The CDR3 consists of 14 residues. V dropped 3 bases and J dropped 4; count of bases not matched to a gene: 3. Here the CDR3 reads CASSEDRGRETQYF. CDR3 sequence (DNA): TGTGCCAGCAGCGAAGACAGGGGGCGAGAGACCCAGTACTTC.

The chain employs TRBV12-3 or TRBV12-4 and TRBJ2-1; D not resolved. The CDR3 spans 15 residues. Trimming stripped 7 bases from V and 0 bases from J, with 13 bases between. CDR3: CASTPTQSSYNEQFF. CDR3 DNA sequence: TGTGCCAGCACTCCGACACAGAGCTCCTACAATGAGCAGTTCTTC.

This clonotype was seen only a few times. The genes are TRBV3-1 and TRBJ1-5; D gene ambiguous. The V and J ends lost 4 bases and 6 bases respectively, with 13 bases between them. CDR3 length: 14 residues. Germline V gene lookup returns CDR1 LGHDT and CDR2 YNNKEL (reference sequence). In nucleotides, the CDR3 is TGTGCCAGCAGCCCCGGGTGGGAGGGTCAGCCCCAGCATTTT. It yields the protein CASSPGWEGQPQHF.